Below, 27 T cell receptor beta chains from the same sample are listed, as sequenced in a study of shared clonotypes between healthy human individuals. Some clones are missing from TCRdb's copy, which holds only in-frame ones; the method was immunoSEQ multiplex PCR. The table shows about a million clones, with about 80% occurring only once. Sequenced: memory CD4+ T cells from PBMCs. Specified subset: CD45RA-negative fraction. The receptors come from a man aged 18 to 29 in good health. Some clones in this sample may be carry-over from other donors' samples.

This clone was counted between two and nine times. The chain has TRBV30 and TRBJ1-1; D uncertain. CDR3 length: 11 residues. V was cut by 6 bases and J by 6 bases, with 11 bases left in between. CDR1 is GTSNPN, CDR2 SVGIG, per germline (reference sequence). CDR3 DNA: TGTGCCTGCCAGCCTGGGTCTGAAGCTTTCTTT. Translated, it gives CACQPGSEAFF.

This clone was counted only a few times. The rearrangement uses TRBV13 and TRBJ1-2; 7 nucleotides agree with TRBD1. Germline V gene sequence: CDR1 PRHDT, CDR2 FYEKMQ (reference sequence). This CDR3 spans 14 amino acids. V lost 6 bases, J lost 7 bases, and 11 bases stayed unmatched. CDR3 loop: CASRSLRGQVGYTF. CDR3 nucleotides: TGTGCCAGCAGATCACTGAGGGGGCAAGTTGGCTACACCTTC.

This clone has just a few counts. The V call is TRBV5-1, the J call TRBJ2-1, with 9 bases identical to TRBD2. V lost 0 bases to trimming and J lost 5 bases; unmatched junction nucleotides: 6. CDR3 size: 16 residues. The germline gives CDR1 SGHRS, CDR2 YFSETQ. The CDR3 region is CASSLVVAGADNEQFF. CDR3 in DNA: TGCGCCAGCAGCTTGGTGGTAGCGGGAGCAGACAATGAGCAGTTCTTC.

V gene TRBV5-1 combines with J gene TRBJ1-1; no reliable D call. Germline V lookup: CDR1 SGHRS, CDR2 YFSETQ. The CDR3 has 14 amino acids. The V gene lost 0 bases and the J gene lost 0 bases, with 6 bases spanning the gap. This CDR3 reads CASSLGTLNTEAFF. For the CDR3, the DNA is TGCGCCAGCAGCTTGGGCACACTGAACACTGAAGCTTTCTTT.

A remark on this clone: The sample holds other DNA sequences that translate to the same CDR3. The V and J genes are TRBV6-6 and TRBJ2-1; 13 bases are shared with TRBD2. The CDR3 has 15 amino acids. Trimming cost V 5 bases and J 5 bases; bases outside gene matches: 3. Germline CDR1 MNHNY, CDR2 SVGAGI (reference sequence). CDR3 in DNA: TGTGCCAGCAGTCGTGGGACTAGCGGGAACAATGAGCAGTTCTTC. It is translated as CASSRGTSGNNEQFF.

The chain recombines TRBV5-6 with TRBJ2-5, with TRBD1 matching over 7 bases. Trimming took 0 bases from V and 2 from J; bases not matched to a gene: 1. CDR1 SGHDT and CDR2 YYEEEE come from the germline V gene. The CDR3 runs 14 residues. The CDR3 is CASSLAGQQETQYF. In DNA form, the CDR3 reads TGTGCCAGCAGCTTGGCGGGACAGCAAGAGACCCAGTACTTC.

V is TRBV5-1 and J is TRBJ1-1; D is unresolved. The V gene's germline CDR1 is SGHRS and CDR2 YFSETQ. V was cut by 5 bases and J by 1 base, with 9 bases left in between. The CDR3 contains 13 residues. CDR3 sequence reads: CASRMEPNTEAFF. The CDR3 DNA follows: TGCGCCAGCAGGATGGAACCGAACACTGAAGCTTTCTTT.

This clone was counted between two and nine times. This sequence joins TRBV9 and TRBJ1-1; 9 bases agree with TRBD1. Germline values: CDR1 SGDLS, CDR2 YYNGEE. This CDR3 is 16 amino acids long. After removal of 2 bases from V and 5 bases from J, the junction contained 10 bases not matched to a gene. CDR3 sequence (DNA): TGTGCCAGCAGCGTTACACCCAGGACAGGGGAAACTGAAGCTTTCTTT. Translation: CASSVTPRTGETEAFF.

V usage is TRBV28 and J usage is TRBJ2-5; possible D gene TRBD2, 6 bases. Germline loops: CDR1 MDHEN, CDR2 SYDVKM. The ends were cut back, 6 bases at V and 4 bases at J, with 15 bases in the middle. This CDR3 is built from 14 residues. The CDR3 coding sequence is TGTGCCAGCAGGAAGGGCGGGGCTCGAGAGACCCAGTACTTC. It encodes CASRKGGARETQYF.

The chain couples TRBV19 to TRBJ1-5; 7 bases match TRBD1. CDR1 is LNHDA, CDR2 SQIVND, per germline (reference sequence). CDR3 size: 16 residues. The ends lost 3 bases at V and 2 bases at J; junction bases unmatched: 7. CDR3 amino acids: CASSISGTVGNQPQHF. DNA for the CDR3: TGTGCCAGTAGTATCTCCGGGACAGTCGGCAATCAGCCCCAGCATTTT.

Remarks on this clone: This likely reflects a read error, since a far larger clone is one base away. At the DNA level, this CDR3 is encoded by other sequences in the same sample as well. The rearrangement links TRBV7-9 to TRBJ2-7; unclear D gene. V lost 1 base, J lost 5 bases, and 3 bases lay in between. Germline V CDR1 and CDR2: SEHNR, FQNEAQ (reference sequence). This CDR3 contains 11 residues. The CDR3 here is CASSLGDEQYF. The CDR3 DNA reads TGTGCCAGCAGCTTAGGTGACGAGCAGTACTTC. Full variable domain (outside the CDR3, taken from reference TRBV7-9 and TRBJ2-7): DTGVSQNPRHKITKRGQNVTFRCDPISEHNRLYWYRQTLGQGPEFLTYFQNEAQLEKSRLLSDRFSAERPKGSFSTLEIQRTEQGDSAMYLCASSLGDEQYFGPGTRLTVT.

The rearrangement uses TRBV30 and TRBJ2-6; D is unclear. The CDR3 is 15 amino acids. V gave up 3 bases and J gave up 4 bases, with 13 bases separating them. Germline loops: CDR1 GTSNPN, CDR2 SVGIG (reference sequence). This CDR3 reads CAWSPPGPGANVLTF. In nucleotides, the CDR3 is TGTGCCTGGAGCCCCCCCGGGCCCGGGGCCAACGTCCTGACTTTC.

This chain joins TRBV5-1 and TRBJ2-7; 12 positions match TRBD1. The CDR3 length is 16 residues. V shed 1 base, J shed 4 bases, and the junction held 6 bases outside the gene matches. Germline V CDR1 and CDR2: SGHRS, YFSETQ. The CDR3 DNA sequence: TGCGCCAGCAGCTTGTTGGGACAGGGGGCGAATTACGAGCAGTACTTC. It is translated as CASSLLGQGANYEQYF.

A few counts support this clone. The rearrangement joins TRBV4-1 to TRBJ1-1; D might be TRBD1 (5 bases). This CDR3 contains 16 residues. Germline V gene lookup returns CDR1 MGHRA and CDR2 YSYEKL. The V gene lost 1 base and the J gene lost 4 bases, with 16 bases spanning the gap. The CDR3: CASSQASLWGGTEAFF. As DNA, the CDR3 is TGCGCCAGCAGCCAAGCTAGTCTCTGGGGGGGCACTGAAGCTTTCTTT.

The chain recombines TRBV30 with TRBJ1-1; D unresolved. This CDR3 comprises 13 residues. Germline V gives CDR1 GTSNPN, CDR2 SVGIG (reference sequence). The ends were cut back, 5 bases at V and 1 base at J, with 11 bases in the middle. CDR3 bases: TGTGCCTGGGTCCTTTCCAGGAACACTGAAGCTTTCTTT. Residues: CAWVLSRNTEAFF.

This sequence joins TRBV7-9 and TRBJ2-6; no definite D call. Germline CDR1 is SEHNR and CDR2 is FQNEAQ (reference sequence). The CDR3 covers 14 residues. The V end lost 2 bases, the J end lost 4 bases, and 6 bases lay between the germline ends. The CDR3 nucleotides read TGTGCCAGCAGCTTACCTTCCGGGGCCAACGTCCTGACTTTC. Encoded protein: CASSLPSGANVLTF. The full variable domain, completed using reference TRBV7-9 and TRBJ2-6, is DTGVSQNPRHKITKRGQNVTFRCDPISEHNRLYWYRQTLGQGPEFLTYFQNEAQLEKSRLLSDRFSAERPKGSFSTLEIQRTEQGDSAMYLCASSLPSGANVLTFGAGSRLTVL.

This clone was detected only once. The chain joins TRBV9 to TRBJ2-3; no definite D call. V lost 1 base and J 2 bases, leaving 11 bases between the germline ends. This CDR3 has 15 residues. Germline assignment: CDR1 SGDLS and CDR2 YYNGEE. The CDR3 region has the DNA TGTGCCAGCAGCGTAACAAATAAACCCACAGATACGCAGTATTTT. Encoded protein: CASSVTNKPTDTQYF.

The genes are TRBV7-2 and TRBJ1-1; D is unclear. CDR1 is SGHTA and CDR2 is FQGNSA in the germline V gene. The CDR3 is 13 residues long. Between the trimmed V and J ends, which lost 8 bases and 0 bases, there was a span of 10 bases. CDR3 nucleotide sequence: TGTGCCAGCGCGGGAACAGTGAACACTGAAGCTTTCTTT. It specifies CASAGTVNTEAFF.

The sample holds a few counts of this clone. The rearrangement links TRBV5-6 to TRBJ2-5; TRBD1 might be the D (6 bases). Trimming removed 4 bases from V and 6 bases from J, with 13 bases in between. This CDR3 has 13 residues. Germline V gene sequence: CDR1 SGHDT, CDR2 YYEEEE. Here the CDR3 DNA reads TGTGCCAGCAGCCTGGACTGGGGGCAGACCCAGTACTTC. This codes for CASSLDWGQTQYF.

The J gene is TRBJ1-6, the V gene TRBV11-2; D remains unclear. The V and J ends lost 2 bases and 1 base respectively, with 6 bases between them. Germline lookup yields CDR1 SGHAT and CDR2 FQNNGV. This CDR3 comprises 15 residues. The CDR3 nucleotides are TGTGCCAGCAGCTTATCGGGTTCCTATAATTCACCCCTCCACTTT. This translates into CASSLSGSYNSPLHF. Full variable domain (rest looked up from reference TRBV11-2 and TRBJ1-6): EAGVAQSPRYKIIEKRQSVAFWCNPISGHATLYWYQQILGQGPKLLIQFQNNGVVDDSQLPKDRFSAERLKGVDSTLKIQPAKLEDSAVYLCASSLSGSYNSPLHFGNGTRLTVT.

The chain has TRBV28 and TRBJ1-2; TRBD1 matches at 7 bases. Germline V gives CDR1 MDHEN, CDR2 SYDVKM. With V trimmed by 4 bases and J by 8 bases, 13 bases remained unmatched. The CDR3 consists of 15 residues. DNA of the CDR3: TGTGCCAGCAGTTCTTTCTCCTACAGGGGTGGCGGCTACACCTTC. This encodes CASSSFSYRGGGYTF.

CDR3 nucleotides: TGTGCCAGTAGTATACGGCGCGAGGGGGGCTATGGCTACACCTTC. Encoded protein: CASSIRREGGYGYTF. V is TRBV19 and J is TRBJ1-2; weak D call: TRBD1 (6 bases). Trimming removed 2 bases at V and 4 bases at J, with 14 bases between. Germline V lookup: CDR1 LNHDA, CDR2 SQIVND (reference sequence). The CDR3 has 15 amino acids.

CDR3 sequence: CASSASYRDRPYEQYF. DNA of the CDR3: TGTGCCAGCAGCGCAAGCTACCGGGACAGACCTTACGAGCAGTACTTC. The chain combines TRBV5-6 with TRBJ2-7; 7 nucleotides line up with TRBD1. The V segment lost 4 bases and the J segment 4 bases; nucleotides outside the gene matches: 14. Per germline, CDR1 SGHDT and CDR2 YYEEEE. CDR3 length equals 16 residues.

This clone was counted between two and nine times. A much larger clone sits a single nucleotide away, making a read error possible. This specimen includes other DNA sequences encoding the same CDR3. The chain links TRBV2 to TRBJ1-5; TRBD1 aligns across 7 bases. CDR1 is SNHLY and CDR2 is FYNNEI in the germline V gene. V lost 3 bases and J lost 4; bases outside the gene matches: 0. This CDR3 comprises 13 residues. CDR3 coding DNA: TGTGCCAGCAGTGAGGGACAGAATCAGCCCCAGCATTTT. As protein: CASSEGQNQPQHF.

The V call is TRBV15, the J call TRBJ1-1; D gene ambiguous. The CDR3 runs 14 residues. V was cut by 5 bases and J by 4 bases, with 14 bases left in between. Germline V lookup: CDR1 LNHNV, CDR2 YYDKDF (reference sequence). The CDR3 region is CATSPRGSITEAFF. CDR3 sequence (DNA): TGTGCCACCAGCCCTCGGGGATCGATCACTGAAGCTTTCTTT.

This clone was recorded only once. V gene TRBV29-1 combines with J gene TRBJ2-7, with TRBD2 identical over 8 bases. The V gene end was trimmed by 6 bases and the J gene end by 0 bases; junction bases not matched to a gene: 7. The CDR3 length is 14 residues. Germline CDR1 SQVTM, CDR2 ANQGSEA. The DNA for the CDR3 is TGCAGCGTCTTTACTAGCGGCAGCTCCTACGAGCAGTACTTC. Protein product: CSVFTSGSSYEQYF.

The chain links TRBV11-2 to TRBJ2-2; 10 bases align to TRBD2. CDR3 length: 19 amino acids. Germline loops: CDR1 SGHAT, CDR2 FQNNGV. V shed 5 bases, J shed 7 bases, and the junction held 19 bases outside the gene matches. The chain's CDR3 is CASSTHRSMGSGGGGELFF. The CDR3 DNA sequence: TGTGCCAGCAGCACCCACCGGAGTATGGGAAGCGGGGGGGGCGGGGAGCTGTTTTTT.